The rows below give T cell receptor beta chains drawn from one sample of a study of cytomegalovirus exposure and HLA in healthy donors. Sequenced by immunoSEQ multiplex PCR; TCRdb stores in-frame clones only, minus some. The table has 100,000 to 150,000 clones, about 73% seen once; the top ten hold 5.8%. Sequenced input: PBMCs. Receptors were obtained from a woman in her fifties or sixties in good health and CMV-seropositive. The CDR3 runs from the conserved cysteine through the conserved F or W. The order of the fields is clone size, J gene, CDR3 length, V gene, D gene, CDR3 protein, CDR3 DNA. The D gene is left open where the match is weak. Size tells how often a clone was seen (once, few, many) or the class of an expanded clone, and some rows leave it out.

>NA|TRBJ2-7|14|TRBV7-2|TRBD2
CASREGLAGDEQYF
TGTGCCAGCAGAGAGGGACTAGCGGGGGACGAGCAGTACTTC
>once|TRBJ2-5|13|TRBV6-5|TRBD1
CASTRTGLETQYF
TGTGCCAGCACTCGGACAGGGTTGGAGACCCAGTACTTC
>NA|TRBJ1-6|14|TRBV30|TRBD1
CAWTTGGLDSPLHF
TGTGCCTGGACGACAGGGGGGTTGGATTCACCCCTCCACTTT
>few|TRBJ2-7|13|TRBV7-2|TRBD2
CASSISGGYEQYF
TGTGCCAGCAGCATTAGCGGGGGGTACGAGCAGTACTTC
>NA|TRBJ2-2|15|TRBV5-1|NA
CASSLEGVKAGELFF
TGCGCCAGCAGCTTAGAGGGGGTTAAGGCCGGGGAGCTGTTTTTT
>NA|TRBJ2-6|16|TRBV5-1|NA
CASSEGSSSGANVLTF
TGCGCCAGCAGTGAGGGTAGCAGCTCTGGGGCCAACGTCCTGACTTTC
>NA|TRBJ2-7|15|TRBV19|NA
CASSINSGRAGEQYF
TGTGCCAGTAGTATAAACTCTGGTCGGGCAGGGGAACAGTACTTC
>NA|TRBJ1-6|15|TRBV25-1|TRBD1
CASSEWGQNNSPLHF
TGTGCCAGCAGTGAATGGGGACAGAATAATTCACCCCTCCACTTT
>NA|TRBJ2-1|16|TRBV5-1|TRBD1
CASTNLALSGGNEQFF
TGCGCCAGCACCAATTTGGCGCTTTCAGGGGGCAATGAGCAGTTCTTC
>NA|TRBJ1-2|12|TRBV6-1|NA
CARGEANYGYTF
TGTGCCAGAGGAGAGGCTAACTATGGCTACACCTTC
>NA|TRBJ1-2|16|TRBV4-2|TRBD1
CASSQAGTGGNYGYTF
TGTGCCAGCAGCCAAGCTGGGACAGGGGGGAACTATGGCTACACCTTC
>NA|TRBJ1-4|16|TRBV7-8|NA
CASSPWRKGPYEKLFF
TGTGCCAGCAGCCCCTGGAGGAAAGGCCCCTATGAAAAACTGTTTTTT
>NA|TRBJ1-2|13|TRBV19|NA
CASSPLTGPGYTF
TGTGCCAGTAGTCCTTTGACAGGCCCTGGCTACACCTTC
>NA|TRBJ1-4|13|TRBV9|NA
CASSGGRDEKLFF
TGTGCCAGCAGCGGAGGTCGGGATGAAAAACTGTTTTTT
>NA|TRBJ2-4|15|TRBV10-3|NA
CAISDPRRDKNIQYF
TGTGCCATCAGTGACCCCAGACGGGACAAAAACATTCAGTACTTC
>few|TRBJ1-1|13|TRBV6-5|TRBD1
CASSPLDRGQAFF
TGTGCCAGCAGTCCACTGGACAGGGGACAAGCTTTCTTT
>NA|TRBJ1-2|16|TRBV5-4|NA
CASSLPGAELGYGYTF
TGTGCCAGCAGCTTGCCAGGGGCAGAGTTAGGCTATGGCTACACCTTC
>NA|TRBJ2-1|13|TRBV5-8|NA
CASSLQGLDEQFF
TGTGCCAGCAGCTTGCAGGGTCTGGATGAGCAGTTCTTC
>NA|TRBJ1-5|13|TRBV6-5|TRBD1
CASRGQGGQPQHF
TGTGCCAGCAGGGGACAGGGAGGTCAGCCCCAGCATTTT
>NA|TRBJ2-7|15|TRBV4-3|TRBD2
CASSQGLAGGYEQYF
TGCGCCAGCAGCCAAGGGCTAGCGGGGGGCTACGAGCAGTACTTC
>NA|TRBJ1-2|15|TRBV2|NA
CASSFGTPKEGGYTF
TGTGCCAGCAGTTTCGGGACACCAAAGGAAGGTGGCTACACCTTC
>NA|TRBJ2-7|13|TRBV2|TRBD1
CASSGDRNYEQYF
TGTGCCAGCAGCGGGGACAGAAACTACGAGCAGTACTTC
>NA|TRBJ2-3|17|TRBV6-1|TRBD2
CASSEASGGANTDTQYF
TGTGCCAGCAGTGAAGCTAGCGGGGGGGCAAACACAGATACGCAGTATTTT
>NA|TRBJ2-3|14|TRBV5-1|TRBD2
CASSSASGGGTQYF
TGCGCCAGCAGCTCGGCTAGCGGGGGGGGTACGCAGTATTTT
>NA|TRBJ1-2|15|TRBV9|NA
CASSSQAVGNYGYTF
TGTGCCAGCAGCTCACAAGCGGTGGGTAACTATGGCTACACCTTC
>few|TRBJ1-4|13|TRBV30|TRBD1
CAWGTGTDEKLFF
TGTGCCTGGGGGACAGGGACGGATGAAAAACTGTTTTTT
>NA|TRBJ2-3|15|TRBV2|TRBD1
CASRADRAVPDTQYF
TGTGCCAGCAGAGCGGACAGGGCCGTTCCAGATACGCAGTATTTT
>NA|TRBJ1-1|17|TRBV7-8|TRBD1
CASSLLIQGGMNTEAFF
TGTGCCAGCAGCTTGCTAATCCAGGGGGGAATGAACACTGAAGCTTTCTTT